This passage covers 24 T cell receptor beta chains from one sample sequenced in a study of blood T cell repertoires in COVID-19. The repertoire was sequenced with immunoSEQ multiplex PCR; TCRdb's copy has only in-frame clones and lacks some. The sample consists of roughly 100,000 clones, about 91% of them appearing once. Sequencing was performed on peripheral blood. These receptor sequences come from a human donor in a cohort sampled during active COVID-19.

V gene TRBV27 combines with J gene TRBJ2-7, with D perhaps TRBD2 (5 bases). The V and J ends lost 4 bases and 1 base respectively, with 14 bases between them. The CDR3 runs to 15 residues. Germline assignment: CDR1 MNHEY and CDR2 SMNVEV (reference sequence). The DNA for the CDR3 is TGTGCCAGCAGTTCCGTAGGACTGGATTCCTACGAGCAGTACTTC. Translation gives CASSSVGLDSYEQYF.

V is TRBV6-5 and J is TRBJ1-1; D is undetermined. The V end was cut by 0 bases, the J end by 1 base, with 6 bases between. The CDR3 extends over 14 amino acids. The germline CDR1 and CDR2 sequences are MNHEY and SVGAGI. CDR3 region: CASSYSPRNTEAFF. The DNA of the CDR3 is TGTGCCAGCAGTTACTCGCCCAGGAACACTGAAGCTTTCTTT.

The chain joins TRBV9 to TRBJ1-4; tentatively, D is TRBD1 (5 bases). V lost 2 bases to trimming and J lost 5 bases, with 10 bases between them. This CDR3 has 14 amino acids. CDR1 is SGDLS and CDR2 is YYNGEE in the germline V gene. CDR3 protein: CASSVRAANEKLFF. The CDR3 DNA is TGTGCCAGCAGCGTCAGGGCGGCGAATGAAAAACTGTTTTTT.

The chain is built from TRBV7-8 and TRBJ2-1; TRBD2 agrees at 8 bases. The V and J ends lost 4 bases and 3 bases, in that order; junction bases with no gene match: 14. CDR3 length: 18 residues. CDR1 is SGHVS, CDR2 FQNEAQ, per germline. This chain's CDR3 is CASSSQTPGLGSYNEQFF. The CDR3 coding sequence is TGTGCCAGCAGCTCCCAGACGCCGGGACTAGGGAGCTACAATGAGCAGTTCTTC.

This rearrangement joins TRBV3-1 (or the pseudogene TRBV3-2) to TRBJ1-1; possibly TRBD1 for D (6 bases). V was clipped by 0 bases and J by 1 base, with 9 bases between them. Germline loops: CDR1 LGHDT, CDR2 YNNKEL (reference sequence). The CDR3 has 15 residues. Here the CDR3 DNA reads TGTGCCAGCAGCCAAGATCGCAGGGGGAACACTGAAGCTTTCTTT. Translated: CASSQDRRGNTEAFF.

This clone was found a few times. The chain combines TRBV28 with TRBJ1-6, with 9 bases matching TRBD1. Germline lookup yields CDR1 MDHEN and CDR2 SYDVKM. Losses at the gene ends were 6 bases for V and 8 bases for J; bases not matched to a gene: 8. CDR3 length: 15 residues. CDR3 sequence: CASRSLGTGYSPLHF. For the CDR3, the DNA is TGTGCCAGCAGGTCCTTAGGGACAGGGTATTCACCCCTCCACTTT.

This clone was observed a single time. The J gene is TRBJ2-7, the V gene TRBV6-6; TRBD2 matches 13 bases. CDR1 MNHNY and CDR2 SVGAGI come from the germline V gene (reference sequence). Unmatched junction bases numbered 6, after V lost 4 bases and J lost 6 bases. This CDR3 spans 15 amino acids. CDR3 in DNA: TGTGCCAGCAGTTCCGGGACTAGCGGGACTGGCGAGCAGTACTTC. Amino acids: CASSSGTSGTGEQYF.

The rearrangement uses TRBV5-1 and TRBJ2-1; 7 positions agree with TRBD2. Germline V CDR1 and CDR2: SGHRS, YFSETQ. V lost 4 bases to trimming and J lost 8 bases; unmatched junction nucleotides: 9. The CDR3 consists of 14 residues. The CDR3 spells CASSPWGGWDEQFF. The CDR3, as DNA: TGCGCCAGCAGCCCGTGGGGGGGATGGGATGAGCAGTTCTTC.

This chain uses TRBV4-3 with TRBJ2-3; maybe TRBD2 (6 bases). The CDR3 totals 15 residues. Per the germline V gene, CDR1 is LGHNA and CDR2 is YSLEER. The V gene lost 0 bases and the J gene lost 3 bases, with 10 bases spanning the gap. The CDR3 protein is CASSQEVGGTDTQYF. CDR3 nucleotides: TGCGCCAGCAGCCAAGAGGTGGGGGGTACAGATACGCAGTATTTT.

The chain couples TRBV6-5 to TRBJ1-1, with a possible D match to TRBD1 (5 bases). The germline V and J ends were trimmed by 9 bases and 3 bases, with 11 bases remaining between them. CDR3 length equals 12 residues. In germline, CDR1 is MNHEY, CDR2 SVGAGI. CDR3 in DNA: TGTGCCAGTCTAGGGGTGGACACTGAAGCTTTCTTT. As protein: CASLGVDTEAFF.

The V and J genes are TRBV30 and TRBJ2-1; 14 bases map to TRBD2. In germline, CDR1 is GTSNPN, CDR2 SVGIG (reference sequence). This CDR3 region has 16 residues. V dropped 3 bases and J dropped 8; count of bases not matched to a gene: 9. The CDR3 bases are TGTGCCTGGAGGGAGACTAGCGGGAGGGCCTTCGATGAGCAGTTCTTC. It specifies CAWRETSGRAFDEQFF.

V gene TRBV29-1 combines with J gene TRBJ1-1; the D gene is possibly TRBD1 (6 bases). V dropped 6 bases and J dropped 0 bases, with 17 bases sitting between them. Germline CDR1 is SQVTM and CDR2 is ANQGSEA. There are 15 residues in the CDR3. The CDR3 loop reads CSVRGGRTVNTEAFF. CDR3 DNA: TGCAGCGTGAGGGGGGGGCGCACAGTGAACACTGAAGCTTTCTTT. The variable domain in full, completed from reference TRBV29-1 and TRBJ1-1, reads SAVISQKPSRDICQRGTSLTIQCQVDSQVTMMFWYRQQPGQSLTLIATANQGSEATYESGFVIDKFPISRPNLTFSTLTVSNMSPEDSSIYLCSVRGGRTVNTEAFFGQGTRLTVV.

The chain links TRBV3-1 (or the pseudogene TRBV3-2) to TRBJ2-5; no definite D call. Germline-derived CDR1 and CDR2 are LGHDT and YNNKEL (reference sequence). Trimming left V 1 base short and J 2 bases short, with 8 bases between. The CDR3 runs 14 residues. The CDR3 reads CASSQALTQETQYF. CDR3 nucleotide sequence: TGTGCCAGCAGCCAAGCGCTAACGCAAGAGACCCAGTACTTC.

The CDR3 loop reads CASSLEVTGSEKLFF. The DNA for the CDR3 is TGTGCCAGCAGCTTAGAAGTAACAGGGAGTGAAAAACTGTTTTTT. This chain connects TRBV7-2 to TRBJ1-4; D is perhaps TRBD1 (6 bases). Per germline, CDR1 SGHTA and CDR2 FQGNSA. Between the trimmed V and J ends, which lost 1 base and 7 bases, there was a span of 13 bases. This CDR3 contains 15 residues. The entire variable domain, with the rest obtained from reference TRBV7-2 and TRBJ1-4, is as follows: GAGVSQSPSNKVTEKGKDVELRCDPISGHTALYWYRQSLGQGLEFLIYFQGNSAPDKSGLPSDRFSAERTGGSVSTLTIQRTQQEDSAVYLCASSLEVTGSEKLFFGSGTQLSVL.

This clone was detected only a few times. The chain couples TRBV7-9 to TRBJ2-7; weak D call: TRBD2 (5 bases). This CDR3 has 14 amino acids. Germline CDR1 and CDR2: SEHNR and FQNEAQ (reference sequence). Trimming pared 3 bases from V and 3 bases from J, leaving 12 bases between. The CDR3 loop reads CASSFEGGGYEQYF. In DNA form, the CDR3 reads TGTGCCAGCAGCTTTGAGGGCGGTGGCTACGAGCAGTACTTC. Variable domain in full (rest from reference TRBV7-9 and TRBJ2-7): DTGVSQNPRHKITKRGQNVTFRCDPISEHNRLYWYRQTLGQGPEFLTYFQNEAQLEKSRLLSDRFSAERPKGSFSTLEIQRTEQGDSAMYLCASSFEGGGYEQYFGPGTRLTVT.

The chain combines TRBV19 with TRBJ1-2, with 8 bases identical to TRBD1. CDR3 length equals 15 residues. Germline assignment: CDR1 LNHDA and CDR2 SQIVND (reference sequence). The J segment lost 1 base and the V segment lost 7 bases, leaving 8 bases of the junction unmatched. CDR3: CASTIDRGRNYGYTF. The CDR3 DNA is TGTGCCAGTACTATTGACAGGGGACGTAACTATGGCTACACCTTC.

On this clone itself: At one of its ends the junction is not consistent with the germline gene, which may arise from a read error. This rearrangement joins TRBV5-6 to TRBJ1-2, with D unresolved. The length of the CDR3 is 13 residues. Per the germline V gene, CDR1 is SGHDT and CDR2 is YYEEEE. Here the CDR3 DNA reads TGTGCCAGCAGGTTGGCCAGTTACTATGGCTACACCTTC. Its translation: CASRLASYYGYTF.

The rearrangement joins TRBV7-9 to TRBJ1-5, with D unresolved. The germline V gene has CDR1 SEHNR and CDR2 FQNEAQ (reference sequence). CDR3 length equals 13 residues. V lost 2 bases, J lost 7 bases, and 9 bases lay in between. The CDR3 sequence: CASSLYGPQPQHF. The CDR3 nucleotides are TGTGCCAGCAGCTTATATGGGCCACAGCCCCAGCATTTT.

The chain couples TRBV5-5 to TRBJ1-1; TRBD1 matches 10 bases. V gave up 1 base and J gave up 4 bases; unmatched junction bases: 4. Germline V gene sequence: CDR1 SGHKS, CDR2 YYEKEE (reference sequence). The CDR3 length is 15 residues. CDR3 DNA sequence: TGTGCCAGCAGCTTGTTGGGACAGGGGATCACTGAAGCTTTCTTT. Its protein is CASSLLGQGITEAFF.

V is TRBV27 and J is TRBJ2-7; a possible D gene is TRBD2 (5 bases). Germline CDR1 and CDR2: MNHEY and SMNVEV (reference sequence). V was shortened by 4 bases and J by 0 bases, with 10 bases between the two germline ends. The CDR3 is made up of 14 amino acids. For the CDR3, the DNA is TGTGCCAGCAGTTCAGAAGGGAGCTCCTACGAGCAGTACTTC. It codes for CASSSEGSSYEQYF.

The chain carries TRBV5-1 and TRBJ1-1, with D possibly matching TRBD1 (6 bases). Trimming took 2 bases from V and 2 from J, leaving 13 bases between them. This CDR3 is built from 15 residues. Germline assignment: CDR1 SGHRS and CDR2 YFSETQ. DNA of the CDR3: TGCGCCAGCAGCTTAGGTGACAGGCAAAACACTGAAGCTTTCTTT. The encoded protein is CASSLGDRQNTEAFF.

The J gene is TRBJ1-2, the V gene TRBV5-4; tentatively, D is TRBD1 (6 bases). Looked up from germline, CDR1 is SGHNT and CDR2 is YYREEE (reference sequence). The CDR3 has 16 amino acids. V lost 4 bases and J 2 bases, leaving 18 bases between the germline ends. The CDR3 DNA follows: TGTGCCAGCAGCCCCCGGCAGGGGCCAACAAACTATGGCTACACCTTC. The encoded protein is CASSPRQGPTNYGYTF.

The table lists this clone with a count of one. The V and J genes are TRBV7-9 and TRBJ2-3; D remains unclear. Trimming cost V 6 bases and J 4 bases, with 14 bases left between them. The germline CDR1 and CDR2 sequences are SEHNR and FQNEAQ (reference sequence). The CDR3 is 14 amino acids. The CDR3 reads CASSHLLAPDTQYF. The CDR3 DNA follows: TGTGCCAGCAGTCACCTGTTAGCACCAGATACGCAGTATTTT. Together with reference TRBV7-9 and TRBJ2-3, the CDR3 gives the full variable domain: DTGVSQNPRHKITKRGQNVTFRCDPISEHNRLYWYRQTLGQGPEFLTYFQNEAQLEKSRLLSDRFSAERPKGSFSTLEIQRTEQGDSAMYLCASSHLLAPDTQYFGPGTRLTVL.

This clone was picked up one time. The chain has TRBV6-2 or TRBV6-3 and TRBJ2-7, with D unclear. The CDR3 runs 13 residues. Germline lookup yields CDR1 MNHEY and CDR2 SVGEGT. The V end lost 3 bases, the J end lost 0 bases, and 6 bases lay between the germline ends. CDR3 nucleotides: TGTGCCAGCAGTTATTCCTCCTCCTACGAGCAGTACTTC. Translated: CASSYSSSYEQYF.